This TCR beta chain is from a study of blood T cell repertoires in COVID-19. Overall study context: T cells, B-cell-depleted T cells, or PBMCs supplied cDNA or gDNA.

Clones were read by immunoSEQ multiplex PCR, and TCRdb kept only the in-frame ones, dropping some. This sample yields 95,000 to 110,000 clones, of which more than 75% are seen a single time; about 12% belongs to the top ten. Trimming cost V 1 base and J 7 bases, with 19 bases left between them. This CDR3 comprises 16 residues. Per the germline V gene, CDR1 is GTSNPN and CDR2 is SVGIG (reference sequence). The sequenced sample consisted of peripheral blood. This TCR came from a human donor in a cohort sampled during active COVID-19. The chain links TRBV30 to TRBJ1-4, with TRBD1 as a possible D gene (5 bases). The CDR3 DNA reads TGTGCCTGGAGTGAGGGACTATTCCCTCCGGGTGAAAAACTGTTTTTT. Protein sequence: CAWSEGLFPPGEKLFF.